The 24 T cell receptor beta chains given below trace back to one sample, sequenced in a study of CD8 T cells in Susac syndrome. cDNA came from approximately 0.5 to 1 ug RNA primed by random hexamers. TCRdb independently ran MiXCR on the immunoSEQ multiplex PCR reads; one entry per CDR3 protein. The sample lists 150,000 to 200,000 distinct CDR3 sequences, over 85% occurring once. The sample taken for sequencing was CD4+ T cells from PBMCs. The receptors originated from a human donor in good health.

The gene calls are TRBV5-4 and TRBJ2-7; 9 bases are a match to TRBD2. The germline V gene encodes CDR1 SGHNT and CDR2 YYREEE (reference sequence). The CDR3 length is 14 residues. V lost 5 bases to trimming and J lost 0 bases; unmatched junction nucleotides: 3. The DNA for the CDR3 is TGTGCCAGCAGACCTAGCGGGAACTCCTACGAGCAGTACTTC. Translation gives CASRPSGNSYEQYF.

The genes are TRBV2 and TRBJ2-7; the D is unclear. This CDR3 comprises 13 residues. Trimming shortened V by 4 bases and J by 2 bases, and 9 bases separated the two germline ends. CDR1 SNHLY and CDR2 FYNNEI come from the germline V gene. The CDR3 DNA sequence: TGTGCCAGCAGTGGTGGACCAGCCTACGAGCAGTACTTC. Protein sequence: CASSGGPAYEQYF.

The J gene is TRBJ2-1, the V gene TRBV15; TRBD1 matches 8 bases. Germline-derived CDR1 and CDR2 are LNHNV and YYDKDF (reference sequence). This CDR3 has 16 amino acids. J was trimmed by 5 bases and V by 2 bases; bases with no gene match: 8. The CDR3 loop is CATSRNYGTGNNEQFF. The CDR3 DNA reads as TGTGCCACCAGCAGAAACTACGGGACAGGCAACAATGAGCAGTTCTTC.

This chain joins TRBV12-3 or TRBV12-4 and TRBJ2-1, with D unresolved. Trimming left V 6 bases short and J 7 bases short, with 10 bases between. The CDR3 length is 12 residues. The CDR3 here is CASSPHGNEQFF. The CDR3 DNA reads TGTGCCAGCAGCCCACACGGGAATGAGCAGTTCTTC.

The J gene is TRBJ2-2, the V gene TRBV18, with 8 nucleotides matching TRBD1. The CDR3 totals 19 residues. The V segment lost 5 bases and the J segment 6 bases; nucleotides outside the gene matches: 20. Germline V gives CDR1 KGHSH, CDR2 LQKENI. CDR3 bases: TGTGCCAGCTCAACATTAAACAAGGGCATCAGGGGGCGCCCCGGGGAGCTGTTTTTT. It encodes CASSTLNKGIRGRPGELFF.

This chain links TRBV24-1 with TRBJ2-1; D is perhaps TRBD2 (6 bases). Germline lookup yields CDR1 KGHDR and CDR2 SFDVKD. Deletions cut 12 bases from V and 2 bases from J, with 13 bases between. The CDR3 totals 13 residues. The CDR3 loop is CAHQEGPYNEQFF. In DNA, the CDR3 is TGTGCCCACCAGGAGGGCCCCTACAATGAGCAGTTCTTC.

The rearrangement uses TRBV2 and TRBJ2-1; no reliable D call. V lost 4 bases and J 0 bases, leaving 7 bases between the germline ends. Germline CDR1 and CDR2: SNHLY and FYNNEI. CDR3 length: 14 residues. The CDR3 loop is CASSGVSSYNEQFF. CDR3 DNA: TGTGCCAGCAGTGGGGTAAGCTCCTACAATGAGCAGTTCTTC.

V gene TRBV28 combines with J gene TRBJ1-5, with a possible D match to TRBD1 (6 bases). There are 14 residues in the CDR3. The germline CDR1 and CDR2 sequences are MDHEN and SYDVKM. V lost 6 bases, J lost 7 bases, and 16 bases lay in between. The CDR3, as DNA: TGTGCCAGCAGCGTTGGACAGTTTGCCCAGCCCCAGCATTTT. Its protein is CASSVGQFAQPQHF.

The gene calls are TRBV29-1 and TRBJ2-7; no definite D call. CDR1 and CDR2 (germline): SQVTM, ANQGSEA. The CDR3 consists of 13 residues. Trimming removed 5 bases at V and 1 base at J, with 12 bases between. The CDR3 nucleotides read TGCAGCGTTTTACCACGCTCATCCTACGAGCAGTACTTC. Translated: CSVLPRSSYEQYF.

This chain connects TRBV20-1 to TRBJ2-5, with 11 bases aligning to TRBD2. Germline trimming cut 6 bases from V and 7 bases from J; bases unmatched to any gene: 10. CDR1 is DFQATT and CDR2 is SNEGSKA in the germline V gene (reference sequence). This CDR3 has 14 amino acids. The CDR3, as DNA: TGCAGTGCGGGCGGACTAGCGGGTCCTAGGACCCAGTACTTC. It is translated as CSAGGLAGPRTQYF.

The V gene is TRBV29-1, the J gene TRBJ1-4; no clear D gene. The CDR3 sequence is 12 residues long. V was pared by 4 bases and J by 4 bases, with 7 bases between. Germline lookup yields CDR1 SQVTM and CDR2 ANQGSEA. The CDR3 loop is CSVAQDNEKLFF. Here the CDR3 DNA reads TGCAGCGTTGCTCAGGATAATGAAAAACTGTTTTTT.

The rearrangement joins TRBV9 to TRBJ2-6, with TRBD1 as a possible D gene (6 bases). The length of the CDR3 is 18 residues. Germline CDR1 and CDR2: SGDLS and YYNGEE. Trimming took off 1 base at V and 0 bases at J, with 14 bases between the two ends. The CDR3 DNA is TGTGCCAGCAGCGTAAGGCCAGGGGTACACTCTGGGGCCAACGTCCTGACTTTC. Its translation: CASSVRPGVHSGANVLTF.

The chain is built from TRBV2 and TRBJ2-7, with 9 bases fitting TRBD2. V lost 8 bases to trimming and J lost 6 bases; unmatched junction nucleotides: 5. The CDR3 contains 12 residues. Looked up from germline, CDR1 is SNHLY and CDR2 is FYNNEI. CDR3 amino acids: CASGTSGPEQYF. In DNA form, the CDR3 reads TGTGCCAGCGGTACTAGCGGGCCCGAGCAGTACTTC.

The rearrangement links TRBV30 to TRBJ2-1; TRBD2 is a possible D gene (6 bases). The V end lost 2 bases, the J end lost 5 bases, and 10 bases lay between the germline ends. Germline lookup yields CDR1 GTSNPN and CDR2 SVGIG (reference sequence). The CDR3 is 13 amino acids. The CDR3, as DNA: TGTGCCTGGAGTATCTCGGGGGACAATGAGCAGTTCTTC. This gives the protein CAWSISGDNEQFF. The whole variable domain, remainder taken from reference TRBV30 and TRBJ2-1, is SQTIHQWPATLVQPVGSPLSLECTVEGTSNPNLYWYRQAAGRGLQLLFYSVGIGQISSEVPQNLSASRPQDRQFILSSKKLLLSDSGFYLCAWSISGDNEQFFGPGTRLTVL.

V and J are TRBV12-3 or TRBV12-4 and TRBJ2-1, with 10 bases lining up with TRBD1. Trimming cost V 4 bases and J 6 bases; bases outside gene matches: 6. The CDR3 has 15 residues. The CDR3 coding sequence is TGTGCCAGCAGTTCCCGGGACAGGGGAATCAATGAGCAGTTCTTC. It specifies CASSSRDRGINEQFF.

The chain has TRBV5-1 and TRBJ2-2; 12 nucleotides agree with TRBD1. The CDR3 runs 16 residues. Germline loops: CDR1 SGHRS, CDR2 YFSETQ. With V trimmed by 3 bases and J by 7 bases, 7 bases remained unmatched. The CDR3 DNA reads as TGCGCCAGCAGCTCCCAGGGACAGGGGGCCGGCGGGGAGCTGTTTTTT. It yields the protein CASSSQGQGAGGELFF.

The chain employs TRBV7-3 and TRBJ2-3, with 8 bases aligning to TRBD2. V shed 5 bases, J shed 5 bases, and the junction held 12 bases outside the gene matches. Germline V CDR1 and CDR2: SGHTA, FQGTGA. The CDR3 has 16 amino acids. The DNA of the CDR3 is TGTGCCAGCAGCCCCCAGGGAGCGGGAGTCATAGATACGCAGTATTTT. It yields the protein CASSPQGAGVIDTQYF.

This chain links TRBV29-1 with TRBJ2-4, with D perhaps assigned TRBD1 or TRBD2 (6 bases each). This CDR3 has 12 residues. V gave up 4 bases and J gave up 8 bases, with 12 bases separating them. The germline V gene encodes CDR1 SQVTM and CDR2 ANQGSEA. DNA for the CDR3: TGCAGCGTTGGGACGGGGGCAGACATTCAGTACTTC. Residues: CSVGTGADIQYF.

The table lists this clonotype with a count of one. The V and J genes are TRBV4-3 and TRBJ2-3; maybe TRBD1 (6 bases). CDR1 LGHNA and CDR2 YSLEER come from the germline V gene. This CDR3 is 16 amino acids long. The V end lost 3 bases, the J end lost 3 bases, and 16 bases lay between the germline ends. The CDR3 bases are TGCGCCAGCAGCCAGATAAAAGGGGGTGCAACAGATACGCAGTATTTT. The encoded protein is CASSQIKGGATDTQYF.

The J gene is TRBJ2-1, the V gene TRBV12-3 or TRBV12-4, with 8 bases aligning to TRBD1. After removal of 6 bases from V and 9 bases from J, the junction contained 7 bases not matched to a gene. The CDR3 has 13 residues. The chain's CDR3 is CASRPSGGSEQFF. CDR3 in DNA: TGTGCCAGCAGACCTTCAGGGGGCAGTGAGCAGTTCTTC.

The J gene is TRBJ2-1, the V gene TRBV7-2; D is perhaps TRBD2 (6 bases). Germline CDR1 reads SGHTA; CDR2 reads FQGNSA. CDR3 size: 14 residues. The V end lost 1 base, the J end lost 4 bases, and 8 bases lay between the germline ends. The CDR3 spells CASSLEGRYNEQFF. CDR3 coding DNA: TGTGCCAGCAGCTTAGAGGGGAGGTACAATGAGCAGTTCTTC.

The chain recombines TRBV30 with TRBJ1-4, with D possibly TRBD1 on 6 matching bases. The CDR3 has 13 amino acids. Germline assignment: CDR1 GTSNPN and CDR2 SVGIG (reference sequence). Deletions cut 5 bases from V and 5 bases from J, with 12 bases between. The CDR3 protein is CAWGQSENEKLFF. DNA of the CDR3: TGTGCCTGGGGACAGAGCGAGAATGAAAAACTGTTTTTT. The full variable domain, in which reference TRBV30 and TRBJ1-4 provide the parts outside the CDR3, is SQTIHQWPATLVQPVGSPLSLECTVEGTSNPNLYWYRQAAGRGLQLLFYSVGIGQISSEVPQNLSASRPQDRQFILSSKKLLLSDSGFYLCAWGQSENEKLFFGSGTQLSVL.

The rearrangement joins TRBV5-1 to TRBJ2-1; no reliable D call. Trimming left V 7 bases short and J 5 bases short, with 7 bases between. The CDR3 has 11 residues. Germline V gene lookup returns CDR1 SGHRS and CDR2 YFSETQ. Written as DNA, the CDR3 is TGCGCCAGCGGGATGAACAATGAGCAGTTCTTC. It specifies CASGMNNEQFF.

The chain uses TRBV27 and TRBJ2-1, with 13 bases fitting TRBD2. The CDR3 has 18 amino acids. Trimming removed 4 bases from V and 4 bases from J; junction bases left unmatched: 10. Per the germline V gene, CDR1 is MNHEY and CDR2 is SMNVEV (reference sequence). Written as DNA, the CDR3 is TGTGCCAGCAGTTCGTTACTAGCGGGAGGGGTACCGTACAATGAGCAGTTCTTC. It yields the protein CASSSLLAGGVPYNEQFF.